This T cell receptor beta chain stems from a study of blood T cell repertoires in COVID-19. On the study more broadly: Both acute and convalescent COVID-19 samples were obtained from the United States, Italy and Spain. T cells, B-cell-depleted T cells, or PBMCs supplied cDNA or gDNA.

This CDR3 is built from 11 residues. Germline V CDR1 and CDR2: SGHRS, YFSETQ. V was cut by 2 bases and J by 7 bases, with 4 bases left in between. Original methodology: Reference gene primer amplification yielded estimated nucleated cell counts. Here immunoSEQ multiplex PCR was the method, and the copy in TCRdb shows in-frame clones only, minus some. That table gives V, J and clone size, and the DNA gave D and trimming. This sample yields about 300,000 clones, of which roughly 83% are seen a single time; around 1.5% belongs to the top ten. The chain carries TRBV5-1 and TRBJ1-5; D unclear. The receptor was isolated from a woman between 50 and 59 years old with acute or convalescent COVID-19. Sample: peripheral blood. The CDR3 coding sequence is TGCGCCAGCAGCTTCGGGCAGCCCCAGCATTTT. It codes for CASSFGQPQHF. The full variable domain, in which reference TRBV5-1 and TRBJ1-5 provide the parts outside the CDR3, is KAGVTQTPRYLIKTRGQQVTLSCSPISGHRSVSWYQQTPGQGLQFLFEYFSETQRNKGNFPGRFSGRQFSNSRSEMNVSTLELGDSALYLCASSFGQPQHFGDGTRLSIL.